This TCR beta chain is from a study of CD8+CD57+ T cells in acquired aplastic anemia. V dropped 11 bases and J dropped 13; count of bases not matched to a gene: 8. The length of the CDR3 is 10 residues. Germline V gives CDR1 MNHEY, CDR2 SVGEGT. As to this clonotype: This may arise from a read error, as a much more abundant clone is one base away.

The patients chosen for sequencing had shown expansion of CD8+CD57+ cells (detected by flow cytometry). No therapy had been given to the patients at the time of blood sampling. Using genomic DNA as the template, TCR beta VDJ and CDR3 profiling was carried out. TCRdb called the reads again in MiXCR, with one record for every CDR3 protein. Among 150,000 to 200,000 distinct CDR3 sequences listed, roughly 48% were seen once. This TCR came from a human donor with aplastic anemia. The chain is built from TRBV6-2 or TRBV6-3 and TRBJ2-1; the match to TRBD1 covers 7 bases. Sequencing was done on a sample of sorted CD4+, CD8+, or CD8+CD57+ T cells (not recorded which) from PBMCs. The CDR3 coding sequence is TGTGCCTGCGGCCGGGACAGACAGTTCTTC. Encoded protein: CACGRDRQFF.